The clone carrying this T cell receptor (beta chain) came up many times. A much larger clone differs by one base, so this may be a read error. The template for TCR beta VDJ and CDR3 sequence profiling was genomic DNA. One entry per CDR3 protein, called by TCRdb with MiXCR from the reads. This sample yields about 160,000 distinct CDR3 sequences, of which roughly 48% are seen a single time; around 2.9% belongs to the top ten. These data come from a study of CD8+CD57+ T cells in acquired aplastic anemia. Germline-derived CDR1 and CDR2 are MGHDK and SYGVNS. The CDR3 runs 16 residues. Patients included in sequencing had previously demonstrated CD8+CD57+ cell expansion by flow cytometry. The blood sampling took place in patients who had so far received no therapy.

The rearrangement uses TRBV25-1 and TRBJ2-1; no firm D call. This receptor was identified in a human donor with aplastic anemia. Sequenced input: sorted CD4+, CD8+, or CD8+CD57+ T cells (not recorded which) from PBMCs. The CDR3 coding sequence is TGTACCAGCAGTTCCACGGAAGCGCCTCAATACAATGAGCAGTTCTTC. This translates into CTSSSTEAPQYNEQFF.